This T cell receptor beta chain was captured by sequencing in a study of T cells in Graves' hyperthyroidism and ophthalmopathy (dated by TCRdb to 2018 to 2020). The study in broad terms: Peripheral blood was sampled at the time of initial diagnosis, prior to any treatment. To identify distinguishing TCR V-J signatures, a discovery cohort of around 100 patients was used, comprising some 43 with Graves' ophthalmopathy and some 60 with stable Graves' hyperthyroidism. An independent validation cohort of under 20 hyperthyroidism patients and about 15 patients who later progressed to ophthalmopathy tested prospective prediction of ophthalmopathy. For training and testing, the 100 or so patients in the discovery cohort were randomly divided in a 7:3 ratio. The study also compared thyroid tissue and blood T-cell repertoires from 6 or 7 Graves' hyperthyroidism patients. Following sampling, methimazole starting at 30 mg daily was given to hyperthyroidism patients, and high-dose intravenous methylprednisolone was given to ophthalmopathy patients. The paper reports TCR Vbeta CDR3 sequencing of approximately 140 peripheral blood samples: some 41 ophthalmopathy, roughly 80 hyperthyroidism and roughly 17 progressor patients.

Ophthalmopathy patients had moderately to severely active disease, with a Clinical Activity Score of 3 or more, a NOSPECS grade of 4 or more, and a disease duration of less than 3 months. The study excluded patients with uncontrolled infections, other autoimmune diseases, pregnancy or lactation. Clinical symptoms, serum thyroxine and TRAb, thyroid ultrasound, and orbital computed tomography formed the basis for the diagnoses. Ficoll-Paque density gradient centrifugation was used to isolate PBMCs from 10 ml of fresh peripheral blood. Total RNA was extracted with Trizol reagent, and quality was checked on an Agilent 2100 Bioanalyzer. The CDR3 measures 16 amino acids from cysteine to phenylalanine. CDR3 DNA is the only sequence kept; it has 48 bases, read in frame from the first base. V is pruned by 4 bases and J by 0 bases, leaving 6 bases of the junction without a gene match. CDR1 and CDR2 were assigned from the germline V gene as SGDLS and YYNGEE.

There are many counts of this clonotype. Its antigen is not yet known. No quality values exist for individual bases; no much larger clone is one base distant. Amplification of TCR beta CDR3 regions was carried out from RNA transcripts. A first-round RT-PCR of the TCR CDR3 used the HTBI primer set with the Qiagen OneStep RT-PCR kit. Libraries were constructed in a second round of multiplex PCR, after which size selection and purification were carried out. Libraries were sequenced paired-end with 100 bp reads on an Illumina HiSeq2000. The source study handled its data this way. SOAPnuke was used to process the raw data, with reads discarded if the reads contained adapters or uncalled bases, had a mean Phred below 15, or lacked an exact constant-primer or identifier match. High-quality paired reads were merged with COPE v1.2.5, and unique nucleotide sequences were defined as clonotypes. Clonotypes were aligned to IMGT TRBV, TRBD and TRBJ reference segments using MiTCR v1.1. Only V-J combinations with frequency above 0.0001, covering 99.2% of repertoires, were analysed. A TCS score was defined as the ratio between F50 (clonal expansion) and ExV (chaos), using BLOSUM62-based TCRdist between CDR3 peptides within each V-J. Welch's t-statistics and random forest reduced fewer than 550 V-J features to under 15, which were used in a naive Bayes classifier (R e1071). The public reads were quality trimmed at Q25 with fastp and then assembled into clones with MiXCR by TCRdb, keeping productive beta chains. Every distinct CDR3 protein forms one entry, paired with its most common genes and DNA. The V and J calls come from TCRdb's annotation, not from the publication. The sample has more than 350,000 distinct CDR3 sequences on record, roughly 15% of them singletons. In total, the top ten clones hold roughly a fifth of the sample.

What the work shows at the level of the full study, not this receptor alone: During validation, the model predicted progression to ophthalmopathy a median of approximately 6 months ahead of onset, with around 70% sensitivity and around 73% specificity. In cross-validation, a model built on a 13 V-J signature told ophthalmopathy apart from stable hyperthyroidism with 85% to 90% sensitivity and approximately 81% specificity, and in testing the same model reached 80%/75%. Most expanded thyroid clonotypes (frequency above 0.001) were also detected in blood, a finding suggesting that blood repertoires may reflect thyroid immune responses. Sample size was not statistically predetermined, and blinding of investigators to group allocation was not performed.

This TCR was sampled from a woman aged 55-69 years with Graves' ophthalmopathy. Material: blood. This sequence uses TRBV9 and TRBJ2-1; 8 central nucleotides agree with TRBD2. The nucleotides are TGTGCCAGCAGCTTAGACGGGAGGGGCTCCTACAATGAGCAGTTCTTC. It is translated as CASSLDGRGSYNEQFF.